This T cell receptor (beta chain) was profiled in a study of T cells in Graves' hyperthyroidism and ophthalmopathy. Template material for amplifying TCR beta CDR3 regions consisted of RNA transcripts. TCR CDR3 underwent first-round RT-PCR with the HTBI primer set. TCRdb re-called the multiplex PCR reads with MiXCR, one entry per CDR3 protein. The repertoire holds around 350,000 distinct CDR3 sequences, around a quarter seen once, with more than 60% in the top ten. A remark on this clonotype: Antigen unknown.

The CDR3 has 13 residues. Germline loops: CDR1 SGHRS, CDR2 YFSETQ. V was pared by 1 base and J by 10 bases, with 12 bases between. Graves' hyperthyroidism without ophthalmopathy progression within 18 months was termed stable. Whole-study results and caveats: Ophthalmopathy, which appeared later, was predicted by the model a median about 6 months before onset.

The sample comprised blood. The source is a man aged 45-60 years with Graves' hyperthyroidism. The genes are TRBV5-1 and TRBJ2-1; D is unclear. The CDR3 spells CASSLLSAGEQFF. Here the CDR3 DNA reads TGCGCCAGCAGCTTGTTGTCGGCTGGGGAGCAGTTCTTC.